The clone carrying this T cell receptor (beta chain) was counted a single time. Donors consisted of healthy bone marrow donors. Primers: 60 Vbeta forward and 13 Jbeta reverse. Method: immunoSEQ multiplex PCR; TCRdb's copy keeps in-frame clones and lacks some. The sample records about 160,000 clones, roughly 85% being singletons. This sample is part of a study of cytomegalovirus exposure and HLA in healthy donors. From germline, CDR1 is ENHRY and CDR2 SYGVKD. The V gene lost 5 bases and the J gene lost 1 base, with 5 bases spanning the gap. This CDR3 contains 12 residues. This clonotype was sampled from a woman in her 50s in good health and CMV-seropositive. Input material: PBMCs. The gene calls are TRBV10-3 and TRBJ1-2; no clear D. The CDR3 DNA reads TGTGCCATCAGTTTAGATAACTATGGCTACACCTTC. Encoded protein: CAISLDNYGYTF.